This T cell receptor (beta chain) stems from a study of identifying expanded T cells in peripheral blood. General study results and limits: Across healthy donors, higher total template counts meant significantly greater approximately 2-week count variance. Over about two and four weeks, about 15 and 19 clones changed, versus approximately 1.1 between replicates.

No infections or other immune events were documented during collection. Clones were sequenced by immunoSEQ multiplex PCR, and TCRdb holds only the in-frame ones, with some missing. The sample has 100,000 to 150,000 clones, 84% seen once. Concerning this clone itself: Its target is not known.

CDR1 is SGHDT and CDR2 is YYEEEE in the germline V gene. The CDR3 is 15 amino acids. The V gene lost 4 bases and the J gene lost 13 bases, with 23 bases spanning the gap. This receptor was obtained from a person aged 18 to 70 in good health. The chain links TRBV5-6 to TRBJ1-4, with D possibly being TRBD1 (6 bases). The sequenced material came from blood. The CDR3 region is CASSGFGMGARILFF. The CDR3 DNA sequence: TGTGCCAGCAGCGGATTTGGGATGGGGGCTCGAATACTGTTTTTT.